Listed below are T cell receptor beta chains from one sample, sequenced in a study of cytomegalovirus exposure and HLA in healthy donors. TCRdb's table, derived via immunoSEQ multiplex PCR, lists solely in-frame clones and lacks some. The sample contains 200,000 to 250,000 clones, more than 75% of which appear only once. Sequenced input: PBMCs. The receptors here all came from a male donor in good health and CMV-seronegative. The CDR3 runs from the conserved cysteine through the conserved F or W.

j_gene | v_gene | CDR3aa
TRBJ2-2 | TRBV13 | CASSLGPGGAGELFF
TRBJ1-3 | TRBV11-2 | CASSLWGTGPFSGNTIYF
TRBJ2-7 | TRBV6-6 | CASRASGAPNEQYF
TRBJ2-7 | TRBV6-5 | CASRLAGDSEQYF
TRBJ1-5 | TRBV27 | CATSLGGGYSNQPQHF
TRBJ2-7 | TRBV4-1 | CASSPLVGAGKYEQYF
TRBJ2-6 | TRBV5-4 | CASSAQGPGANVLTF
TRBJ2-7 | TRBV5-1 | CASSPDYFEQYF
TRBJ2-7 | TRBV5-4 | CASSLGGQVIDEQYF
TRBJ2-3 | TRBV19 | CASSTPPDTQYF
TRBJ2-3 | TRBV27 | CASSLALLAGARATDTQYF
TRBJ2-6 | TRBV30 | CAWSWPGSGANVLTF
TRBJ2-1 | TRBV9 | CASSASTQGGHEQFF
TRBJ2-7 | TRBV28 | CASTPSGTSSYEQYF
TRBJ2-1 | TRBV5-1 | CASSLWTSGRLRYNEQFF
TRBJ2-2 | TRBV6-1 | CASSELGRGSYWAGELFF
TRBJ2-4 | TRBV10-3 | CAISEGAGGPFDKNIQYF
TRBJ2-1 | TRBV9 | CASSVGPSGRDNEQFF
TRBJ1-4 | TRBV5-5 | CASSLGWGDEKLFF
TRBJ1-1 | TRBV29-1 | CSVDRAETEAFF
TRBJ1-1 | TRBV28 | CASSSTGGINTEAFF
TRBJ2-3 | TRBV28 | CASSSLPWAGGTSTDTQYF
- | TRBV27 | CASSRPPQGTLYEQYF
TRBJ2-4 | TRBV25-1 | CASSESSRGPKNIQYF
TRBJ2-3 | TRBV5-6 | CASSWRGTGTTDTQYF
TRBJ2-2 | TRBV7-3 | CASSLGPGELFF
TRBJ2-5 | TRBV6-1 | CASRTSSGRGETQYF
TRBJ2-7 | TRBV30 | CAWINPGTGYLEQYF
TRBJ1-3 | TRBV7-9 | CASSLTGTPTNTIYF
TRBJ1-1 | TRBV5-1 | CASSFGAGDTEAFF
TRBJ2-2 | TRBV18 | CASSPSKGGSVTGELFF
TRBJ2-2 | TRBV27 | CASRAGQGTTGELFF
TRBJ1-2 | TRBV20-1 | CSVRGNYGYTF
TRBJ2-1 | TRBV7-7 | CASSPLAGEQFF
TRBJ2-1 | TRBV19 | CASTSGTSGRGGGNEQFF
TRBJ2-7 | TRBV6-1 | CASSPTRARVYEQYF
TRBJ1-1 | TRBV5-6 | CASSSLGGGRMNTEAFF
TRBJ1-4 | TRBV2 | CASRVRQGINEKLFF
TRBJ1-4 | TRBV2 | CASTNDRGPNEKLFF
TRBJ1-5 | TRBV18 | CASSPGPANNQPQHF
TRBJ2-1 | TRBV5-1 | CASSLGLEEQFF
TRBJ2-3 | TRBV4-2 | CASSRRLREPERGWSTDTQYF
TRBJ2-2 | TRBV7-9 | CASSLALVLQGTGELFF
TRBJ2-7 | TRBV25-1 | CASSLALFVGEQYF
TRBJ2-7 | TRBV19 | CASSPGRAYEQYF
TRBJ2-7 | TRBV7-9 | CASIDIGNLASNEQYF
TRBJ2-7 | TRBV5-4 | CASSFWSVGYEQYF
TRBJ2-5 | TRBV5-1 | CASSLGLAGGPRETQYF
TRBJ2-7 | TRBV6-5 | CASSYSKTSVYEQYF
TRBJ1-2 | TRBV29-1 | CSVAGSDQGYTF
TRBJ2-1 | TRBV6-6 | CASSQGYEQFF
TRBJ2-1 | TRBV6-1 | CASSRGQLYNEQFF
TRBJ2-1 | TRBV6-1 | CASSEGETYNEQFF
TRBJ2-3 | TRBV2 | CASRAWASTDTQYF
TRBJ1-1 | TRBV5-1 | CASSAGARAPEAFF
TRBJ2-5 | TRBV9 | CASSLGQGRETQYF
TRBJ1-3 | TRBV6-1 | CASSVDTSGNTIYF
TRBJ1-5 | TRBV21-1 | CASSKPPPTGSRNQPQHF